These 10 T cell receptor beta chains came from one sample sequenced in a study of blood T cell repertoires in COVID-19. Generated by immunoSEQ multiplex PCR, the TCRdb table keeps only in-frame clones and is missing some. In the table there are fewer than 200,000 clones, about 83% of which are singletons. The sequencing sample was made of peripheral blood. Every receptor here comes from a human donor in a cohort sampled during active COVID-19.

The chain links TRBV28 to TRBJ1-2; D remains unclear. This CDR3 region has 11 residues. The V gene lost 7 bases and the J gene lost 7 bases, with 10 bases spanning the gap. Per the germline V gene, CDR1 is MDHEN and CDR2 is SYDVKM. This chain's CDR3 is CASTLGSGYTF. In nucleotides, the CDR3 is TGTGCCAGCACCCTCGGGAGTGGCTACACCTTC.

A single count supports this clone. The rearrangement joins TRBV9 to TRBJ2-1, with 14 bases identical to TRBD2. The CDR3 is made up of 17 amino acids. The germline V gene encodes CDR1 SGDLS and CDR2 YYNGEE. V was pared by 3 bases and J by 4 bases, with 6 bases of the junction left unmatched. CDR3 sequence reads: CASSEGLAGVRYNEQFF. The CDR3 region has the DNA TGTGCCAGCAGCGAGGGACTAGCGGGAGTAAGGTACAATGAGCAGTTCTTC. The variable domain in full, with the rest retrieved from reference TRBV9 and TRBJ2-1, is DSGVTQTPKHLITATGQRVTLRCSPRSGDLSVYWYQQSLDQGLQFLIQYYNGEERAKGNILERFSAQQFPDLHSELNLSSLELGDSALYFCASSEGLAGVRYNEQFFGPGTRLTVL.

The rearrangement uses TRBV7-9 and TRBJ2-7; 11 positions agree with TRBD2. V lost 3 bases and J lost 7; bases outside the gene matches: 11. The V gene's germline CDR1 is SEHNR and CDR2 FQNEAQ (reference sequence). The CDR3 sequence is 16 residues long. DNA for the CDR3: TGTGCCAGCAGCTTCATCCTGACTAGCGGGGTACGGGAGCAGTACTTC. Encoded protein: CASSFILTSGVREQYF.

This clone was observed a single time. The V gene is TRBV5-8, the J gene TRBJ1-5; 8 positions agree with TRBD1. Germline trimming cut 0 bases from V and 6 bases from J; bases unmatched to any gene: 2. The CDR3 totals 14 residues. From germline, CDR1 is SGHTS and CDR2 YDEGEE. In nucleotides, the CDR3 is TGTGCCAGCAGCTTGGACAGGGGGTTTCAGCCCCAGCATTTT. Amino acids: CASSLDRGFQPQHF. The whole variable domain, remainder taken from reference TRBV5-8 and TRBJ1-5, is EAGVTQSPTHLIKTRGQQATLRCSPISGHTSVYWYQQALGLGLQFLLWYDEGEERNRGNFPPRFSGRQFPNYSSELNVNALELEDSALYLCASSLDRGFQPQHFGDGTRLSIL.

This chain links TRBV29-1 with TRBJ1-1, with 9 nucleotides matching TRBD1. The CDR3 runs to 14 residues. The V gene end was trimmed by 6 bases and the J gene end by 0 bases; junction bases not matched to a gene: 5. CDR1 and CDR2 from the germline V gene are SQVTM and ANQGSEA. Here the CDR3 DNA reads TGCAGCGTGGCCGGGACAGGGATGAACACTGAAGCTTTCTTT. Protein: CSVAGTGMNTEAFF.

The J gene is TRBJ2-6, the V gene TRBV15, with D uncertain. The CDR3 length is 16 residues. V was clipped by 3 bases and J by 6 bases, with 15 bases between them. CDR1 and CDR2 (germline): LNHNV, YYDKDF (reference sequence). In DNA, the CDR3 is TGTGCCACCAGCAGTGACTTGACGTTCTCGGCCAACGTCCTGACTTTC. Translation: CATSSDLTFSANVLTF.

The chain couples TRBV5-4 to TRBJ1-1, with 7 bases aligning to TRBD1. The ends lost 6 bases at V and 2 bases at J; junction bases unmatched: 7. CDR1 is SGHNT and CDR2 is YYREEE in the germline V gene (reference sequence). The CDR3 has 14 amino acids. The CDR3 DNA sequence: TGTGCCAGCATTTCCAGACAGGGAAACACTGAAGCTTTCTTT. As protein: CASISRQGNTEAFF.

This chain uses TRBV6-6 with TRBJ2-3, with D perhaps matching TRBD2 (7 bases). CDR1 and CDR2 from the germline V gene are MNHNY and SVGAGI (reference sequence). CDR3 length: 15 residues. The germline V and J ends were trimmed by 0 bases and 7 bases, with 14 bases remaining between them. The CDR3 protein is CASSYSRGGENTQYF. CDR3 DNA sequence: TGTGCCAGCAGTTACTCGAGGGGGGGGGAGAATACGCAGTATTTT.

V usage is TRBV7-9 and J usage is TRBJ1-1; tentative D call: TRBD1 (5 bases). The V gene's germline CDR1 is SEHNR and CDR2 FQNEAQ (reference sequence). The CDR3 is 12 residues long. V lost 2 bases, J lost 5 bases, and 6 bases lay in between. CDR3 residues: CASSLRQTEAFF. CDR3 coding DNA: TGTGCCAGCAGCTTAAGACAGACTGAAGCTTTCTTT.

The genes are TRBV19 and TRBJ2-7; tentatively, D is TRBD2 (5 bases). The CDR3 covers 16 residues. Trimming stripped 1 base from V and 0 bases from J, with 13 bases between. Germline CDR1 reads LNHDA; CDR2 reads SQIVND (reference sequence). The CDR3, as DNA: TGTGCCAGTAGTATAGGACCCCCGGGATACTCCTACGAGCAGTACTTC. Amino acid sequence: CASSIGPPGYSYEQYF.